The subject of this entry is one T cell receptor (beta chain). Its antigen is currently unknown. V shed 4 bases and J 2 bases; nucleotides not matched to a gene: 6. Germline CDR1 and CDR2: SGHNT and YYREEE (reference sequence). The CDR3 extends over 16 amino acids. These data come from a study of PD-L1 blockade in urothelial cancer. Looking at the study overall: Timepoints chosen for blood analysis were 3 weeks (second dose) and 6 weeks after treatment start. Study outcomes and limitations: In blood sampled pretreatment, TCR clonality below the median predicted better survival.

Each PCR had synthetic TCR analog templates added to it as a spike-in. Generated by immunoSEQ multiplex PCR, the TCRdb table keeps only in-frame clones and is missing some. The sample records 80,000 to 100,000 clones, more than 75% being singletons. The source was PBMCs, collected around atezolizumab (anti-PD-L1) treatment. The V and J genes are TRBV5-4 and TRBJ2-2; the match to TRBD2 covers 9 bases. This TCR was recovered from a man between 65 and 79 years old with urothelial cancer. The CDR3 bases are TGTGCCAGCAGCCTAGCGGGAAGATATAACACCGGGGAGCTGTTTTTT. Protein sequence: CASSLAGRYNTGELFF.